What follows are 11 T cell receptor beta chains derived from one specimen sequenced in a study of blood T cell repertoires in COVID-19 (dated by TCRdb to about 2020). Receptors were amplified or captured by the immunoSEQ multiplex PCR assay. Here the immuneACCESS table is served through TCRdb, limited to in-frame sequences with V and J called. Missing clones are a known gap in these copies; in checked studies unresolved V genes cover under half, and the rest lacks a known reason. The sample table contains more than 70,000 clones; only one count was recorded for over 75% of them. The ten top clones hold around 4% of the sample. The sample consisted of peripheral blood. Receptors were obtained from a man in his 60s with acute or convalescent COVID-19.

This chain joins TRBV6-5 and TRBJ1-1; the match to TRBD1 covers 8 bases. V dropped 6 bases and J dropped 4; count of bases not matched to a gene: 7. Looked up from germline, CDR1 is MNHEY and CDR2 is SVGAGI. The CDR3 sequence is 14 residues long. The CDR3 DNA is TGTGCCAGCAGCCCACAGGGGGGGATCACTGAAGCTTTCTTT. Protein: CASSPQGGITEAFF.

V is TRBV5-4 and J is TRBJ2-5, with TRBD2 matching over 12 bases. V dropped 4 bases and J dropped 4; count of bases not matched to a gene: 5. The CDR3 extends over 15 amino acids. CDR1 and CDR2 (germline): SGHNT, YYREEE (reference sequence). As DNA, the CDR3 is TGTGCCAGCAGCGAGACTAGCGGGAGTGGAGAGACCCAGTACTTC. It encodes CASSETSGSGETQYF.

Many counts were recorded for this clone. This CDR3 is CASSNPGGQGTQYF. CDR3 nucleotide sequence: TGCGCCAGCAGTAATCCGGGGGGGCAAGGTACGCAGTATTTT. The rearrangement joins TRBV5-1 to TRBJ2-3; 8 bases fit TRBD2. This CDR3 has 14 amino acids. Germline values: CDR1 SGHRS, CDR2 YFSETQ. V shed 5 bases, J shed 8 bases, and the junction held 10 bases outside the gene matches.

The genes are TRBV7-2 and TRBJ2-1; 7 bases align to TRBD2. CDR3 length: 13 residues. Germline V CDR1 and CDR2: SGHTA, FQGNSA. J lost 3 bases, V lost 8 bases, and 4 bases had no gene match. CDR3 bases: TGTGCCAGCGCCAAGCGGGGCTACAATGAGCAGTTCTTC. Residues: CASAKRGYNEQFF.

The genes are TRBV11-2 and TRBJ2-3; TRBD2 might be the D (6 bases). Germline assignment: CDR1 SGHAT and CDR2 FQNNGV. Deletions cut 5 bases from V and 0 bases from J, with 9 bases between. CDR3 length: 14 residues. As DNA, the CDR3 is TGTGCCAGCAGCCGGAGCGGGAGCACAGATACGCAGTATTTT. Translated: CASSRSGSTDTQYF.

The V gene is TRBV12-3 or TRBV12-4, the J gene TRBJ2-3; D might be TRBD2 (5 bases). The CDR3 consists of 12 residues. Trimming removed 4 bases at V and 6 bases at J, with 8 bases between. DNA for the CDR3: TGTGCCAGCAGTTGGGAGACCGATACGCAGTATTTT. As protein: CASSWETDTQYF.

The genes are TRBV30 and TRBJ1-5, with a weak D call TRBD1 (5 bases). CDR1 is GTSNPN and CDR2 is SVGIG in the germline V gene (reference sequence). The CDR3 extends over 14 amino acids. Trimming took 2 bases from V and 7 from J, leaving 15 bases between them. DNA of the CDR3: TGTGCCTGGAGTCTCGTACAGGTGGACCAGCCCCAGCATTTT. It is translated as CAWSLVQVDQPQHF.

The chain joins TRBV11-2 to TRBJ2-7; 10 nucleotides match TRBD1. The V gene end was trimmed by 4 bases and the J gene end by 4 bases; junction bases not matched to a gene: 13. The CDR3 has 17 residues. The germline CDR1 and CDR2 sequences are SGHAT and FQNNGV. Here the CDR3 DNA reads TGTGCCAGCAGCTCCCTCCGGGACAGGGGCCGCAGGTACGAGCAGTACTTC. It translates to CASSSLRDRGRRYEQYF.

This clone has just one count. The chain combines TRBV4-1 with TRBJ1-2, with D tentatively TRBD1 (5 bases). The CDR3 length is 16 residues. Germline V lookup: CDR1 MGHRA, CDR2 YSYEKL. Deletions cut 0 bases from V and 6 bases from J, with 17 bases between. CDR3 sequence reads: CASSQEERPEGNGYTF. DNA for the CDR3: TGCGCCAGCAGCCAAGAGGAGCGACCGGAGGGGAATGGCTACACCTTC.

This CDR3 reads CASSLSAGLTLSSYEQYF. CDR3 in DNA: TGTGCCAGCAGTTTATCGGCAGGCCTAACACTTAGCTCCTACGAGCAGTACTTC. The V gene is TRBV27, the J gene TRBJ2-7, with D hard to call. Germline V gives CDR1 MNHEY, CDR2 SMNVEV (reference sequence). This CDR3 has 18 amino acids. The ends were cut back, 0 bases at V and 0 bases at J, with 18 bases in the middle.

The chain is built from TRBV9 and TRBJ2-3; D unclear. The length of the CDR3 is 14 residues. CDR1 is SGDLS, CDR2 YYNGEE, per germline. The V gene lost 0 bases and the J gene lost 0 bases, with 5 bases spanning the gap. CDR3 nucleotide sequence: TGTGCCAGCAGCGTAGTGGGCAGCACAGATACGCAGTATTTT. It yields the protein CASSVVGSTDTQYF.